This T cell receptor beta chain was retrieved from a study of blood T cell repertoires in COVID-19. Study background: Some COVID-19 samples were acute and others convalescent; all came from the United States, Italy and Spain. Sources were T cells, B-cell-depleted T cells, or PBMCs; the material itself was cDNA or gDNA.

V shed 3 bases and J shed 0 bases, with 14 bases lying between them. CDR3 size: 17 residues. Germline lookup yields CDR1 SGHNT and CDR2 YENEEA. In the original processing: Amplifying reference gene primers gave estimates of nucleated cell counts. Only in-frame clones appear in the TCRdb table, and some are missing; sequencing was by immunoSEQ multiplex PCR. The V and J calls and clone size were taken over from that table, and D and trimming were inferred from the DNA. The table records about 130,000 clones, 70% to 80% of them present only once. Sequencing used peripheral blood. This chain connects TRBV11-3 to TRBJ2-2, with D unclear. The TCR sequence derives from a man aged 60 to 75 who had recovered from COVID-19. The CDR3 spells CASSFGLRGANTGELFF. The CDR3 nucleotides are TGTGCCAGCAGCTTTGGCCTCCGCGGCGCGAACACCGGGGAGCTGTTTTTT.